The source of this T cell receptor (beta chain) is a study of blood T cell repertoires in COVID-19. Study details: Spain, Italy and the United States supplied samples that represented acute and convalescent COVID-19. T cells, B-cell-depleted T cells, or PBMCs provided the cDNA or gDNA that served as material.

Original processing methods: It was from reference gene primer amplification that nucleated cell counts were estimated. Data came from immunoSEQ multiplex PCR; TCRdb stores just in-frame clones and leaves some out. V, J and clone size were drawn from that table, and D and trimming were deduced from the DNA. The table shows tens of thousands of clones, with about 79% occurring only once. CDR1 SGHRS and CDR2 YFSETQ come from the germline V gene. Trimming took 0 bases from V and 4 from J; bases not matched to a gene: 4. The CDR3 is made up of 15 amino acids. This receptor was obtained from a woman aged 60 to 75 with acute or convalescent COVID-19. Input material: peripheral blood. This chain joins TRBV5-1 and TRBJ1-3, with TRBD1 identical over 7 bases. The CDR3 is CASSLEGRGGNTIYF. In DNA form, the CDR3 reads TGCGCCAGCAGCTTGGAAGGCAGGGGGGGAAACACCATATATTTT.